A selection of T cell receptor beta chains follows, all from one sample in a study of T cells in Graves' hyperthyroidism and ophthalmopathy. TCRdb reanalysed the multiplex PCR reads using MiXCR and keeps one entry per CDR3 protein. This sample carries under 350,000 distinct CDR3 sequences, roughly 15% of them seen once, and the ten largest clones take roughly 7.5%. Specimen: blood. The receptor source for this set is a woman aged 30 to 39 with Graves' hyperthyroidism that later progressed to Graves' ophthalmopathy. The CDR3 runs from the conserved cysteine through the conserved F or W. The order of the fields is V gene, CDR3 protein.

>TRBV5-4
CASSLWDKPEAFF
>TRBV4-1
CASSQLGLSNQPQHF
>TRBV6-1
CASRPLLAGAPDTQYF
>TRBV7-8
CASSLGSPGNEQFF
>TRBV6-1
CASSRGSGLRADEQYF
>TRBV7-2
CASSLRVVAGEQFF
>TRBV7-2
CASSSGQMDVYEQYF
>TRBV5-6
CASSLYATGDQETQYF
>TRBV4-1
CASSPLVGGWTEAFF
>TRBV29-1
CSVEMGIETQYF
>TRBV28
CASSSLREGTDTQYF
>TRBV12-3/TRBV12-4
CASSLKAGLGEQYF
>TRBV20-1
CSARHSGNTIYF
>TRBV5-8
CASSSDTAYGYTF
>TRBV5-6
CASSLRGHYEQYF
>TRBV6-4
CASSDSGGTDRDHEQYF
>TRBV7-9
CASSGDSYERYF
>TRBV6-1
CASSLGPANTGELFF
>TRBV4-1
CASSQERHGYGYTF
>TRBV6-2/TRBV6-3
CAIQTGGVYGYTF
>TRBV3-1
CASSPSGREADTQYF
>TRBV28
CASSSGGAGGTGELFF
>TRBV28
CASSFGRETQYF
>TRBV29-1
CSVERPGPIETQYF
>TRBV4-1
CASSQVSDPSYEQYF
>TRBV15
CATSRDSGGVDTQYF
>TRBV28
CASRGQGGHTEAFF
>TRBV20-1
CSARLFRGLSGQETQYF
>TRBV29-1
CSVGGGGLVEAFF
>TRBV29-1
CSVEFELGHGNTIYF
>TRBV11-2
CASSLVGLAGGGETQYF
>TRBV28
CASSSWNYGSSGSLSGANVLTF
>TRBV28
CATLDSNYNEQFF
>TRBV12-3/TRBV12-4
CASSLGLNTEAFF
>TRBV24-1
CATNEGGRDADTQYF
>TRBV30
CAWNIQGSYEQYF